These 17 T cell receptor beta chains were sequenced from one sample in a study of CD8 T cells in Susac syndrome. An amount of RNA that ranged from about 0.45 to 1 ug was reverse transcribed with random hexamers. TCRdb ran MiXCR on the immunoSEQ multiplex PCR reads and lists one entry per CDR3 protein. Here the sample spans over 65,000 distinct CDR3 sequences, about 93% being singletons. The sequenced sample consisted of CD4+ T cells from PBMCs. The source is a human donor with Susac syndrome.

The chain combines TRBV28 with TRBJ1-4; D may be TRBD1 (5 bases). The ends were cut back, 5 bases at V and 0 bases at J, with 10 bases in the middle. The germline V gene encodes CDR1 MDHEN and CDR2 SYDVKM. This CDR3 is 15 amino acids long. The CDR3 DNA follows: TGTGCCAGCAGTGCGGAGGGGTCAACTAATGAAAAACTGTTTTTT. Translated, it gives CASSAEGSTNEKLFF. The full variable domain, its missing parts supplied by reference TRBV28 and TRBJ1-4, is DVKVTQSSRYLVKRTGEKVFLECVQDMDHENMFWYRQDPGLGLRLIYFSYDVKMKEKGDIPEGYSVSREKKERFSLILESASTNQTSMYLCASSAEGSTNEKLFFGSGTQLSVL.

This sequence joins TRBV20-1 and TRBJ1-5, with 7 nucleotides matching TRBD1. Germline V lookup: CDR1 DFQATT, CDR2 SNEGSKA (reference sequence). Trimming removed 6 bases from V and 0 bases from J; junction bases left unmatched: 5. The CDR3 is 14 residues long. CDR3 in DNA: TGCAGTGCCACAGGGGTTAATAGCAATCAGCCCCAGCATTTT. It encodes CSATGVNSNQPQHF.

The chain combines TRBV19 with TRBJ2-7; D ambiguous. The CDR3 totals 15 residues. CDR1 and CDR2 (germline): LNHDA, SQIVND (reference sequence). Trimming shortened V by 3 bases and J by 1 base, and 13 bases separated the two germline ends. The CDR3 coding sequence is TGTGCCAGTAGTATCGGGTATAGGAGTTCCTACGAGCAGTACTTC. Translated, it gives CASSIGYRSSYEQYF.

The genes are TRBV5-1 and TRBJ2-1; 7 positions agree with TRBD1. V lost 4 bases, J lost 8 bases, and 9 bases stayed unmatched. From germline, CDR1 is SGHRS and CDR2 YFSETQ. The CDR3 sequence is 14 residues long. The CDR3 spells CASSLRTGSYEQFF. In nucleotides, the CDR3 is TGCGCCAGCAGCCTAAGGACAGGTTCTTATGAGCAGTTCTTC.

This clonotype has only one observation. CDR3 DNA sequence: TGTGCCAGCAGACGGGACGGCAATCAGCCCCAGCATTTT. Residues: CASRRDGNQPQHF. The rearrangement uses TRBV6-1 and TRBJ1-5; D might be TRBD1 (5 bases). The length of the CDR3 is 13 residues. Germline CDR1 reads MNHNS; CDR2 reads SASEGT. Trimming took 6 bases from V and 2 from J, leaving 8 bases between them.

The J gene is TRBJ2-1, the V gene TRBV14; possibly TRBD2 for D (6 bases). Per the germline V gene, CDR1 is SGHDN and CDR2 is FVKESK. V was clipped by 1 base and J by 12 bases, with 13 bases between them. This CDR3 has 13 residues. The CDR3 nucleotides read TGTGCCAGCAGCCAAGTGGGGGGAAGTAGGCAGTTCTTC. It encodes CASSQVGGSRQFF. Full variable domain (remainder filled in from reference TRBV14 and TRBJ2-1): EAGVTQFPSHSVIEKGQTVTLRCDPISGHDNLYWYRRVMGKEIKFLLHFVKESKQDESGMPNNRFLAERTGGTYSTLKVQPAELEDSGVYFCASSQVGGSRQFFGPGTRLTVL.

The V call is TRBV5-5, the J call TRBJ2-5, with 7 positions matching TRBD1. The CDR3 extends over 14 amino acids. The germline gives CDR1 SGHKS, CDR2 YYEKEE (reference sequence). Trimming cost V 0 bases and J 5 bases; bases outside gene matches: 4. The CDR3 nucleotides are TGTGCCAGCAGCTTGGAAGGGGGCCGGGAGACCCAGTACTTC. This sequence encodes CASSLEGGRETQYF.

V gene TRBV25-1 combines with J gene TRBJ2-7; D perhaps matches TRBD1 (7 bases). In germline, CDR1 is MGHDK, CDR2 SYGVNS. Trimming stripped 11 bases from V and 4 bases from J, with 24 bases between. There are 15 residues in the CDR3. CDR3 nucleotides: TGTGCCTCCCGGGGGCAGGGGGTTTGGGTTTACGAGCAGTACTTC. Amino acid sequence: CASRGQGVWVYEQYF.

The chain recombines TRBV24-1 with TRBJ2-1; TRBD1 aligns across 7 bases. CDR3 length: 14 residues. CDR1 is KGHDR, CDR2 SFDVKD, per germline. J gave up 10 bases and V 5 bases, and 10 bases lay outside the gene matches. The CDR3 DNA follows: TGTGCCACCAGTGGTGCAAGACAGGGTGGGGAGCAGTTCTTC. Its protein product is CATSGARQGGEQFF.

The chain has TRBV3-1 and TRBJ1-2, with 7 bases identical to TRBD1. This CDR3 is built from 17 residues. Trimming cost V 1 base and J 5 bases; bases outside gene matches: 13. Germline V CDR1 and CDR2: LGHDT, YNNKEL (reference sequence). CDR3 in DNA: TGTGCCAGCAGCCAAGCTTGGACCAGGGGGGGGAGGTATGGCTACACCTTC. Protein sequence: CASSQAWTRGGRYGYTF.

V and J are TRBV19 and TRBJ1-5; 8 bases fit TRBD1. V was clipped by 8 bases and J by 1 base; unmatched bases: 16. The CDR3 spans 18 residues. Germline V gene sequence: CDR1 LNHDA, CDR2 SQIVND (reference sequence). The CDR3 nucleotides read TGTGCCAGTTGCTCTCGACAGGGGTTTTTAGGAAGCAATCAGCCCCAGCATTTT. Its translation is CASCSRQGFLGSNQPQHF.

The V and J genes are TRBV7-9 and TRBJ2-5; D is unresolved. The V gene's germline CDR1 is SEHNR and CDR2 FQNEAQ (reference sequence). Trimming cost V 0 bases and J 3 bases, with 11 bases left between them. The CDR3 runs 15 residues. CDR3 residues: CASSLAMRREETQYF. CDR3 sequence (DNA): TGTGCCAGCAGCTTAGCTATGAGGCGAGAAGAGACCCAGTACTTC.

V usage is TRBV7-2 and J usage is TRBJ2-4, with 8 bases lining up with TRBD2. Looked up from germline, CDR1 is SGHTA and CDR2 is FQGNSA. J gave up 0 bases and V 2 bases, and 3 bases lay outside the gene matches. This CDR3 is built from 16 residues. The CDR3 coding sequence is TGTGCCAGCAGCTTAAGGCTAGCGGGAGCCAAAAACATTCAGTACTTC. This gives the protein CASSLRLAGAKNIQYF.

The rearrangement links TRBV20-1 to TRBJ2-7, with TRBD2 matching over 12 bases. Germline CDR1 reads DFQATT; CDR2 reads SNEGSKA (reference sequence). V lost 6 bases, J lost 5 bases, and 11 bases stayed unmatched. The CDR3 length is 15 residues. The CDR3 region has the DNA TGCAGTGCCGCAGATCCGGGACTAGCGGGTGACGAGCAGTACTTC. It codes for CSAADPGLAGDEQYF.

This clonotype was detected once. The chain joins TRBV4-1 to TRBJ1-3; D perhaps matches TRBD1 (5 bases). Trimming cost V 0 bases and J 0 bases, with 15 bases left between them. The CDR3 is 18 amino acids. CDR1 is MGHRA, CDR2 YSYEKL, per germline. The CDR3 loop is CASSQDSGTPSSGNTIYF. CDR3 coding DNA: TGCGCCAGCAGCCAAGATTCCGGGACCCCCAGCTCTGGAAACACCATATATTTT.

This clonotype was seen a few times. One end of the junction fails to match germline, which may point to a read error. The V and J genes are TRBV5-6 and TRBJ2-7; TRBD1 might be the D (5 bases). The CDR3 has 16 amino acids. Germline CDR1 and CDR2: SGHDT and YYEEEE. CDR3 protein: CASSPPTWGQTYEQYF. DNA for the CDR3: TGTGCCAGCAGCCCCCCCACCTGGGGCCAAACCTACGAGCAGTACTTT. The full variable domain, in which reference TRBV5-6 and TRBJ2-7 provide the parts outside the CDR3, is DAGVTQSPTHLIKTRGQQVTLRCSPKSGHDTVSWYQQALGQGPQFIFQYYEEEERQRGNFPDRFSGHQFPNYSSELNVNALLLGDSALYLCASSPPTWGQTYEQYFGPGTRLTVT.

This chain connects TRBV5-1 to TRBJ2-5, with 10 positions matching TRBD1. The CDR3 has 14 amino acids. Germline V CDR1 and CDR2: SGHRS, YFSETQ. Germline trimming cut 4 bases from V and 5 bases from J; bases unmatched to any gene: 5. The DNA for the CDR3 is TGCGCCAGCAGCCATCCGGGACAGGGGGAGACCCAGTACTTC. As protein: CASSHPGQGETQYF.